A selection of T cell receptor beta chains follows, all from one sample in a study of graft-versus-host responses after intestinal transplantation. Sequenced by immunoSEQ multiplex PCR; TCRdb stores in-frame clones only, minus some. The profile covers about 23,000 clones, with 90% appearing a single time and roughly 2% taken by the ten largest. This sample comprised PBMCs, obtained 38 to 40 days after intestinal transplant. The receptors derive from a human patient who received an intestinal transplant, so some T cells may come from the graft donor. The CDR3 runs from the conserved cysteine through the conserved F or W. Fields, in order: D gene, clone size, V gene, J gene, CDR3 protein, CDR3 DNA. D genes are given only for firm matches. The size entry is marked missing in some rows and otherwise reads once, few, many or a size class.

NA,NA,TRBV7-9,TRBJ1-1,CAGSGPTETEAFF,TGTGCCGGCTCGGGACCCACGGAAACTGAAGCTTTCTTT
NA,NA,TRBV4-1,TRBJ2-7,CASSQDTYEQYF,TGCGCCAGCAGCCAAGACACCTACGAGCAGTACTTC
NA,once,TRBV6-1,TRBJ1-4,CASSGATFAFRGEKLFF,TGTGCCAGTAGTGGAGCCACCTTCGCGTTCCGGGGTGAAAAACTGTTTTTT
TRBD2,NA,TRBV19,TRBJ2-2,CASSMGTSTTGELFF,TGTGCCAGTAGTATGGGGACTAGCACCACCGGGGAGCTGTTTTTT
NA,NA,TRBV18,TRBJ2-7,CASSPTDSPYEQYF,TGTGCCAGCTCACCAACGGACAGCCCGTACGAGCAGTACTTC
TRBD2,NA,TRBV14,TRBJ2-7,CASSQEEASGSSTYEQYF,TGTGCCAGCAGCCAAGAGGAGGCTAGCGGGAGCTCAACCTACGAGCAGTACTTC
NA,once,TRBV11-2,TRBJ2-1,CASSLVESYNEQFF,TGTGCCAGCAGCTTGGTGGAGTCCTACAATGAGCAGTTCTTC
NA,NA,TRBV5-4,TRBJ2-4,CASSYSTAKNIQYF,TGTGCCAGCAGTTATTCTACAGCCAAAAACATTCAGTACTTC
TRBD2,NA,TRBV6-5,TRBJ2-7,CASSLDSGMREQYF,TGTGCCAGCAGTTTGGATAGCGGGATGCGCGAGCAGTACTTC
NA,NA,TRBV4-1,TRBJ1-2,CASSLKRANYGYTF,TGCGCCAGCAGCCTTAAAAGAGCTAACTATGGCTACACCTTC
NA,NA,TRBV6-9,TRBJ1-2,CASRMGLINYGYTF,TGTGCCAGCAGAATGGGACTGATTAACTATGGCTACACCTTC
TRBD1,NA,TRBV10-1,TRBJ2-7,CASSPIRQGAFEQYF,TGCGCCAGCAGCCCAATTCGACAGGGGGCGTTCGAGCAGTACTTC
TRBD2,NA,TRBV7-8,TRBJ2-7,CASSPSGNYEQYF,TGTGCCAGCAGCCCCAGCGGGAACTACGAGCAGTACTTC
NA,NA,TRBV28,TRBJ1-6,CASSKKGGYNSPLHF,TGTGCCAGCAGTAAAAAGGGGGGCTATAATTCACCCCTCCACTTT
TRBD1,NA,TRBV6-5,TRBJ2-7,CASRVTGTFFYEQYF,TGTGCCAGCAGAGTGACAGGGACGTTTTTTTACGAGCAGTACTTC
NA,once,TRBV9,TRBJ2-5,CASNKRPQETQYF,TGTGCCAGTAACAAGCGCCCCCAAGAGACCCAGTACTTC